This T cell receptor beta chain is drawn from a study of T cells in Graves' hyperthyroidism and ophthalmopathy. Overall study findings and caveats: A 13 V-J model separated ophthalmopathy from stable hyperthyroidism.

Trimming shortened V by 6 bases and J by 6 bases, and 21 bases separated the two germline ends. The CDR3 is 15 residues long. CDR1 and CDR2 from the germline V gene are MNHNS and SASEGT. Researchers amplified the TCR beta CDR3 regions from RNA transcripts. Carried out on the TCR CDR3, a first-round RT-PCR used the HTBI primer set. One entry per CDR3 protein, called by TCRdb with MiXCR from the multiplex PCR reads. The sample lists fewer than 750,000 distinct CDR3 sequences; over 12% were seen once. This clonotype has at least ten counts. Its antigen is undetermined. Orbital computed tomography and thyroid ultrasound, together with serum TRAb and thyroxine and clinical symptoms, were used for diagnoses.

The clonotype comes from a woman between 40 and 55 years old with Graves' ophthalmopathy. The chain carries TRBV6-1 and TRBJ2-7; D is possibly TRBD1 (6 bases). The sequenced material came from blood. The CDR3 DNA follows: TGTGCCAGCAGCGAAATTTCTACAGGGATGGGCGAGCAGTACTTC. Its protein is CASSEISTGMGEQYF.